The rows below give T cell receptor beta chains drawn from one sample of a study of blood T cell repertoires in COVID-19. The protocol was immunoSEQ multiplex PCR, while the TCRdb copy is restricted to in-frame clones and leaves out a portion. The repertoire holds 250,000 to 350,000 clones, with approximately 83% as singletons. Sequenced input: PBMCs or T cells enriched from blood (not recorded which). The receptors here all came from a woman aged 30 to 39 who had recovered from COVID-19. CDR3s include the opening cysteine and the closing phenylalanine or tryptophan. D genes are given only for firm matches. A clone size is listed for some rows: how often the clone was seen (once, few, many), or a class if it is expanded.

CDR3aa	CDR3nt	j_gene	abundance	d_gene	v_gene
CASLAGSNTGELFF	TGTGCCAGCCTGGCGGGCTCGAACACCGGGGAGCTGTTTTTT	TRBJ2-2	NA	NA	TRBV27
CASSWVGGSYNEQFF	TGTGCCAGCAGCTGGGTAGGGGGCTCCTACAATGAGCAGTTCTTC	TRBJ2-1	once	NA	TRBV7-2
CASSLGGEIGTGSQTF	TGTGCCAGCAGCTTGGGGGGGGAGATCGGGACAGGGTCTCAGACCTTC	TRBJ1-2	NA	TRBD1	TRBV5-4
CASSSYHLGQGALETNEKLFF	TGTGCCAGCAGCTCCTACCACTTGGGACAGGGGGCCTTAGAGACTAATGAAAAACTGTTTTTT	TRBJ1-4	NA	TRBD1	TRBV7-6
CASSRRDRENYGYTF	TGTGCCAGTAGTAGAAGGGACAGGGAGAACTATGGCTACACCTTC	TRBJ1-2	NA	TRBD1	TRBV19
CASSRQGSETQYF	TGTGCCAGCTCGAGACAGGGGTCAGAGACCCAGTACTTC	TRBJ2-5	NA	TRBD1	TRBV18
CASSLGSGNTEAFF	TGTGCCAGTAGCCTCGGCAGCGGGAACACTGAAGCTTTCTTT	TRBJ1-1	few	NA	TRBV19
CASSPQGYSYEQYF	TGTGCCAGCAGTCCTCAGGGTTACTCCTACGAGCAGTACTTC	TRBJ2-7	NA	NA	TRBV28
CASSDVWIRDRVSVGQPQHF	TGTGCCAGCAGTGACGTCTGGATCCGGGACAGGGTTTCTGTGGGTCAGCCCCAGCATTTT	TRBJ1-5	NA	TRBD1	TRBV6-1
CASSEVVAYEQYF	TGTGCCAGTAGTGAGGTTGTGGCCTACGAGCAGTACTTC	TRBJ2-7	NA	NA	TRBV19
CATRLAGGYNEQFF	TGTGCCACCCGCTTAGCGGGAGGGTACAATGAGCAGTTCTTC	TRBJ2-1	NA	TRBD2	TRBV19
CASSLDRIEKLFF	TGTGCCAGCAGCTTAGATCGTATTGAAAAACTGTTTTTT	TRBJ1-4	NA	NA	TRBV11-2
CASSPRSLERWRETQYF	TGCGCCAGCAGCCCCCGGAGTCTAGAACGGTGGAGAGAGACCCAGTACTTC	TRBJ2-5	NA	NA	TRBV5-1
CASSVEGSGGRNTQYF	TGTGCCAGCAGCGTAGAAGGTAGCGGGGGGCGAAATACGCAGTATTTT	TRBJ2-3	NA	TRBD2	TRBV9
CSVERTGGPEKLFF	TGCAGCGTTGAAAGGACAGGGGGCCCTGAAAAACTGTTTTTT	TRBJ1-4	few	TRBD1	TRBV29-1
CASTYFFRDREQPQHF	TGTGCCAGCACCTATTTTTTCCGGGACAGAGAACAGCCCCAGCATTTT	TRBJ1-5	NA	TRBD1	TRBV28
CATSRDPTYISNTEAFF	TGTGCCACCAGCAGAGATCCCACGTACATATCGAACACTGAAGCTTTCTTT	TRBJ1-1	once	NA	TRBV15
CASSPTSGVNEQFF	TGTGCCAGCAGTCCGACTAGCGGGGTGAATGAGCAGTTCTTC	TRBJ2-1	NA	TRBD2	TRBV28
CASSERRQGSEKLFF	TGTGCCAGCAGTGAAAGGCGACAGGGAAGTGAAAAACTGTTTTTT	TRBJ1-4	NA	TRBD1	TRBV2
CAISESPGGEEQYF	TGTGCCATCAGTGAGTCCCCAGGGGGCGAGGAGCAGTACTTC	TRBJ2-7	NA	TRBD1	TRBV10-3
CASGDSGNPYEQYF	TGTGCCAGCGGCGACAGTGGAAATCCCTACGAGCAGTACTTC	TRBJ2-7	once	NA	TRBV25-1
CASSQVLLAGGLSSYNEQFF	TGTGCCAGCAGCCAAGTATTATTAGCGGGGGGGTTATCTTCCTACAATGAGCAGTTCTTC	TRBJ2-1	NA	TRBD2	TRBV4-2
CASSIGRGPGNTIYF	TGTGCCAGTAGTATCGGCAGGGGGCCTGGAAACACCATATATTTT	TRBJ1-3	NA	TRBD1	TRBV19
CASSEGGTVQETQYF	TGTGCCAGCAGTGAAGGGGGGACAGTACAAGAGACCCAGTACTTC	TRBJ2-5	NA	TRBD1	TRBV2
CASSMQGISEAFF	TGTGCCAGCAGCATGCAGGGGATCTCTGAAGCTTTCTTT	TRBJ1-1	NA	NA	TRBV7-9
CASSLRGNQPQHF	TGTGCCAGCAGCTTACGGGGGAATCAGCCCCAGCATTTT	TRBJ1-5	NA	NA	TRBV7-2
CASSLGRANTEAFF	TGTGCCAGCAGTTTGGGCAGGGCGAACACTGAAGCTTTCTTT	TRBJ1-1	NA	NA	TRBV28
CASSYSNQGGGAAFF	TGTGCCAGCAGTTACTCGAACCAGGGGGGTGGAGCAGCTTTCTTT	TRBJ1-1	NA	TRBD1	TRBV6-5
CASSTPGGLAGGETQYF	TGTGCCAGCAGTACTCCCGGGGGACTAGCGGGAGGTGAGACCCAGTACTTC	TRBJ2-5	NA	TRBD2	TRBV28
CASSETGGVKPQHF	TGTGCCAGCAGCGAGACAGGGGGCGTGAAGCCCCAGCATTTT	TRBJ1-5	NA	TRBD1	TRBV7-2